Below, 22 T cell receptor beta chains from the same sample are listed, as sequenced in a study of neurological immune-mediated disorders. From the 5' RACE reads, TCRdb called clonotypes with MiXCR, one entry per CDR3 protein. The sample shows 60,000 to 90,000 distinct CDR3 sequences, roughly 10% of them seen only once. Specified time point: longitudinal time-point 1 (baseline). The specimen sequenced was PBMCs. Every receptor here comes from a man younger than 40 in good health.

The sample holds a few counts of this clonotype. The chain is built from TRBV7-2 and TRBJ1-1, with a weak D call TRBD1 (6 bases). This CDR3 is built from 14 residues. The germline V and J ends were trimmed by 5 bases and 0 bases, with 10 bases remaining between them. Germline CDR1 is SGHTA and CDR2 is FQGNSA. DNA for the CDR3: TGTGCCAGCAGCCCAGGACAGTTGAACACTGAAGCTTTCTTT. This translates into CASSPGQLNTEAFF.

This clonotype was counted ten times or more. V is TRBV29-1 and J is TRBJ2-7, with 11 bases lining up with TRBD2. Germline lookup yields CDR1 SQVTM and CDR2 ANQGSEA. Losses at the gene ends were 5 bases for V and 3 bases for J; bases not matched to a gene: 3. The CDR3 sequence is 13 residues long. CDR3 nucleotide sequence: TGCAGCGTTCAGACTAGCGGGAACTACGAGCAGTACTTC. Translation gives CSVQTSGNYEQYF.

Notes on this clonotype: A read error may explain this, as a much larger clone is one base away. V usage is TRBV5-1 and J usage is TRBJ2-7; no definite D call. The length of the CDR3 is 13 residues. CDR1 and CDR2 (germline): SGHRS, YFSETQ. Trimming removed 4 bases at V and 5 bases at J, with 13 bases between. The CDR3 loop reads CASSPEGMDEQYF. DNA for the CDR3: TGCGCCAGCAGCCCGGAAGGGATGGACGAGCAGTACTTC.

This clonotype was recorded many times. CDR3: CASSRDRIFYGYTF. The CDR3 DNA reads as TGTGCCAGCAGCCGGGACAGGATCTTCTATGGCTACACCTTC. V is TRBV6-5 and J is TRBJ1-2, with 8 positions matching TRBD1. The CDR3 loop spans 14 amino acids. The V and J ends lost 6 bases and 4 bases, in that order; junction bases with no gene match: 7. Germline V gene data show CDR1 as MNHEY and CDR2 as SVGAGI.

This clonotype showed up many times. The rearrangement links TRBV15 to TRBJ2-7, with D possibly matching TRBD2 (5 bases). The germline gives CDR1 LNHNV, CDR2 YYDKDF (reference sequence). The CDR3 spans 14 residues. With 5 bases removed from V and 1 base from J, the gap between germline ends came to 12 bases. CDR3 bases: TGTGCCACCAGCTCTAGGACTGCATCCTACGAGCAGTACTTC. This gives the protein CATSSRTASYEQYF. Filled out from reference TRBV15 and TRBJ2-7, the complete variable domain reads DAMVIQNPRYQVTQFGKPVTLSCSQTLNHNVMYWYQQKSSQAPKLLFHYYDKDFNNEADTPDNFQSRRPNTSFCFLDIRSPGLGDTAMYLCATSSRTASYEQYFGPGTRLTVT.

This clonotype showed up many times. The chain employs TRBV12-3 or TRBV12-4 and TRBJ1-1; TRBD1 matches at 7 bases. V lost 6 bases and J lost 2; bases outside the gene matches: 9. The CDR3 extends over 15 amino acids. The CDR3 loop reads CASSQRGQPNTEAFF. In DNA, the CDR3 is TGTGCCAGCAGCCAAAGGGGACAGCCAAACACTGAAGCTTTCTTT.

This clonotype has ten or more counts. This rearrangement joins TRBV7-2 to TRBJ2-7; 10 bases map to TRBD2. The germline gives CDR1 SGHTA, CDR2 FQGNSA. Trimming took 1 base from V and 2 from J; bases not matched to a gene: 11. This CDR3 comprises 18 residues. The CDR3 spells CASSLEGFRTSGTYEQYF. The CDR3 bases are TGTGCCAGCAGCTTAGAAGGGTTTAGGACTAGCGGTACCTACGAGCAGTACTTC. Based on the CDR3 plus reference TRBV7-2 and TRBJ2-7, the full variable domain is GAGVSQSPSNKVTEKGKDVELRCDPISGHTALYWYRQSLGQGLEFLIYFQGNSAPDKSGLPSDRFSAERTGGSVSTLTIQRTQQEDSAVYLCASSLEGFRTSGTYEQYFGPGTRLTVT.

This clonotype was seen ten or more times. The CDR3 DNA reads as TGCAGTGCGGGGAGACGGGCAGATACGCAGTATTTT. Amino acids: CSAGRRADTQYF. This sequence joins TRBV20-1 and TRBJ2-3, with D possibly being TRBD2 (5 bases). V lost 6 bases and J lost 4, with 11 bases in between. Germline CDR1 reads DFQATT; CDR2 reads SNEGSKA (reference sequence). This CDR3 comprises 12 residues.

The chain uses TRBV7-9 and TRBJ2-1, with D perhaps assigned TRBD1 or TRBD2 (6 bases each). The CDR3 is 14 residues long. Germline V CDR1 and CDR2: SEHNR, FQNEAQ (reference sequence). Trimming removed 4 bases at V and 7 bases at J, with 14 bases between. The CDR3 here is CASSSLGGGNEQFF. The CDR3 DNA reads TGTGCCAGCAGCTCACTCGGAGGGGGGAATGAGCAGTTCTTC.

This clonotype was found many times. This rearrangement joins TRBV27 to TRBJ2-3; the match to TRBD2 covers 7 bases. V lost 4 bases and J lost 6; bases outside the gene matches: 10. The CDR3 covers 15 residues. The germline gives CDR1 MNHEY, CDR2 SMNVEV (reference sequence). The CDR3 DNA follows: TGTGCCAGCAGTTCCCCACCTGGGAGGGCCGATACGCAGTATTTT. Protein sequence: CASSSPPGRADTQYF.

Of note for this clonotype: At one end the junction does not follow the germline gene, possibly because of a read error. J is TRBJ1-2 and V is TRBV30, with D perhaps TRBD1 (5 bases). Per the germline V gene, CDR1 is GTSNPN and CDR2 is SVGIG (reference sequence). CDR3 length: 14 residues. CDR3 in amino acids: CPWSRGSSCYGYTF. The CDR3, as DNA: TGTCCCTGGAGTCGGGGCAGCTCGTGCTATGGCTACACCTTC. Filled out from reference TRBV30 and TRBJ1-2, the complete variable domain reads SQTIHQWPATLVQPVGSPLSLECTVEGTSNPNLYWYRQAAGRGLQLLFYSVGIGQISSEVPQNLSASRPQDRQFILSSKKLLLSDSGFYLCPWSRGSSCYGYTFGSGTRLTVV.

Only a few counts were recorded for this clonotype. The chain links TRBV7-8 to TRBJ1-5; TRBD1 is a possible D gene (6 bases). The CDR3 loop spans 14 amino acids. Per the germline V gene, CDR1 is SGHVS and CDR2 is FQNEAQ. V was clipped by 1 base and J by 7 bases, with 11 bases between them. Here the CDR3 reads CASSLGQAAQPQHF. CDR3 sequence (DNA): TGTGCCAGCAGCTTAGGACAGGCGGCCCAGCCCCAGCATTTT.

Ten or more counts support this clonotype. The chain couples TRBV20-1 to TRBJ2-7, with 9 bases matching TRBD1. With V trimmed by 3 bases and J by 1 base, 7 bases remained unmatched. The CDR3 consists of 15 residues. Germline CDR1 reads DFQATT; CDR2 reads SNEGSKA (reference sequence). The DNA of the CDR3 is TGCAGTGCTAGTCAAACGGGACAGGGATCCTACGAGCAGTACTTC. Translated, it gives CSASQTGQGSYEQYF.

This clonotype was recorded at least ten times. The chain uses TRBV10-3 and TRBJ1-5; D not certain. The CDR3 spans 15 residues. With 5 bases removed from V and 6 bases from J, the gap between germline ends came to 17 bases. Germline lookup yields CDR1 ENHRY and CDR2 SYGVKD. CDR3 in DNA: TGTGCCATCAGTCAAGCGAAGGACGGCCGTCAGCCCCAGCATTTT. Residues: CAISQAKDGRQPQHF.

Ten or more counts support this clonotype. The chain is built from TRBV10-2 and TRBJ1-5; 8 nucleotides agree with TRBD1. Trimming at V came to 4 bases and at J to 4 bases, leaving 3 bases not matched to a gene. The CDR3 has 14 residues. Germline CDR1 reads WSHSY; CDR2 reads SAAADI. The CDR3 nucleotides read TGCGCCAGCAGTGTGACAGGGGTTAATCAGCCCCAGCATTTT. Protein sequence: CASSVTGVNQPQHF.

In regard to this clonotype: This likely comes from a read error, as the CDR3 has no conserved phenylalanine or tryptophan at its end. The chain employs TRBV20-1 and TRBJ1-1; D might be TRBD1 (5 bases). Germline loops: CDR1 DFQATT, CDR2 SNEGSKA (reference sequence). CDR3 size: 17 residues. Trimming shortened V by 1 base and J by 6 bases, and 24 bases separated the two germline ends. CDR3 region: CSARGVGVHLKGPEAFS. In DNA, the CDR3 is TGCAGTGCTAGAGGGGTGGGGGTCCACTTAAAGGGTCCTGAAGCTTTCTCT.

The table lists this clonotype with many counts. This sequence joins TRBV6-6 and TRBJ2-7; D is ambiguous. Trimming took 6 bases from V and 5 from J, leaving 11 bases between them. The CDR3 sequence is 12 residues long. Germline lookup yields CDR1 MNHNY and CDR2 SVGAGI (reference sequence). In DNA, the CDR3 is TGTGCCAGCAGCCTGGAAGGGAACGAGCAGTACTTC. Translated: CASSLEGNEQYF.

The J gene is TRBJ2-7, the V gene TRBV6-2 or TRBV6-3, with a tentative D call TRBD2 (5 bases). The CDR3 is made up of 15 amino acids. Germline assignment: CDR1 MNHEY and CDR2 SVGEGT. Trimming removed 2 bases at V and 6 bases at J, with 17 bases between. DNA for the CDR3: TGTGCCAGCAGTTACGGACTTTCCGCAGTACGCGAGCAGTACTTC. Translation: CASSYGLSAVREQYF.

There are many counts of this clonotype. J is TRBJ2-5 and V is TRBV18; 7 bases are shared with TRBD1. J lost 1 base, V lost 4 bases, and 0 bases had no gene match. Germline V gives CDR1 KGHSH, CDR2 LQKENI. The CDR3 extends over 13 amino acids. The CDR3 nucleotides read TGTGCCAGCTCACGGACAGGCCAAGAGACCCAGTACTTC. As protein: CASSRTGQETQYF.

This clonotype has only a few counts. The CDR3 is CASSLGGVYEQYF. The CDR3 bases are TGTGCCAGCAGCCTCGGAGGGGTTTACGAGCAGTACTTC. The chain carries TRBV7-9 and TRBJ2-7; perhaps TRBD2 as D (6 bases). V lost 5 bases and J 4 bases, leaving 12 bases between the germline ends. Germline V gene lookup returns CDR1 SEHNR and CDR2 FQNEAQ (reference sequence). The CDR3 loop spans 13 amino acids.

This clonotype was counted many times. This sequence joins TRBV12-3 or TRBV12-4 and TRBJ2-1; TRBD1 aligns across 10 bases. The V segment lost 6 bases and the J segment 8 bases; nucleotides outside the gene matches: 10. The CDR3 is made up of 15 amino acids. The CDR3 reads CASSRQGAGRHEQFF. The CDR3 DNA sequence: TGTGCCAGCAGCCGACAGGGGGCAGGTCGCCATGAGCAGTTCTTC.

The chain uses TRBV30 and TRBJ1-1, with D possibly being TRBD1 (5 bases). V lost 1 base and J 4 bases, leaving 10 bases between the germline ends. Germline lookup yields CDR1 GTSNPN and CDR2 SVGIG (reference sequence). The CDR3 covers 13 residues. In DNA form, the CDR3 reads TGTGCCTGGAGTGAATACGGGGGCACTGAAGCTTTCTTT. Translation gives CAWSEYGGTEAFF.